A selection of T cell receptor beta chains follows, all from one sample in a study of T cell responses to AZD1222 COVID-19 vaccine. Profiled with immunoSEQ multiplex PCR; TCRdb holds only in-frame clones, not every one. The sample holds some 110,000 clones, nearly 95% seen once. Sequenced here: peripheral blood, sampled on day 0 of AZD1222 vaccination. These receptors all stem from an adult in good health. Both conserved end residues are trimmed from each CDR3.

J: TRBJ2-4; V: TRBV28; length: 12; CDR3: ASSEGGRGNIQY
J: TRBJ2-1; V: TRBV6-5; length: 13; CDR3: ASSWDRGNYNEQF
J: TRBJ1-4; V: TRBV9; length: 14; CDR3: ASSAYQGATNEKLF
J: TRBJ2-7; V: TRBV10-3; length: 12; CDR3: AISEIQGSNEQY
J: TRBJ1-1; V: TRBV10-1; length: 13; CDR3: ASSESPGVMTEAF
J: TRBJ2-5; V: TRBV6-6; length: 12; CDR3: ASSLAGVQETQY
J: TRBJ1-1; V: TRBV13; length: 13; CDR3: ASSLYRPRGTEAF
J: TRBJ1-6; V: TRBV19; length: 14; CDR3: ASSGVTGRAPRTLH
J: TRBJ2-2; V: TRBV7-2; length: 12; CDR3: ASSFSGRHGELF
J: TRBJ2-5; V: TRBV28; length: 11; CDR3: ASTWGGQETQY
J: TRBJ2-3; V: TRBV6-5; length: 13; CDR3: ASSPIRGGTDTQY
J: TRBJ2-2; V: TRBV11-2; length: 13; CDR3: ASSSPQRWFGELF
J: TRBJ2-5; V: TRBV7-9; length: 12; CDR3: ASSLQGGEETQY